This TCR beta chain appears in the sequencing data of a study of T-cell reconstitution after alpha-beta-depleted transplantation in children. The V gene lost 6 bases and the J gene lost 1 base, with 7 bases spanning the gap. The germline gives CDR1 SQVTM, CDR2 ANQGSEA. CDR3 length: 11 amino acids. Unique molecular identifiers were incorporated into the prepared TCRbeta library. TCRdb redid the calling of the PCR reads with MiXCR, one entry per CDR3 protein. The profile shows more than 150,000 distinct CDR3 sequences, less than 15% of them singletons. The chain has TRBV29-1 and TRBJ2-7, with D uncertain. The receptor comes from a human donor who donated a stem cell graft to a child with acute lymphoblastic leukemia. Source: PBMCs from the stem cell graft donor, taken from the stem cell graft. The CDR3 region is CSVYYSYEQYF. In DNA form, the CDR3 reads TGCAGCGTATACTATTCCTACGAGCAGTACTTC.